The 24 T cell receptor beta chains in this list originate from one sample, sequenced in a study of blood T cell repertoires in COVID-19. Profiling relied on immunoSEQ multiplex PCR, and the TCRdb table lists in-frame clones only, not all of them. The sample includes some 320,000 clones, 65% to 90% of them seen just once. Material for sequencing was peripheral blood. These receptors were obtained from a human donor in a cohort sampled during active COVID-19.

This clone appeared a few times. The V gene is TRBV30, the J gene TRBJ1-2, with TRBD1 matching 7 bases. V trimming: 4 bases; J trimming: 6 bases; junction bases outside the gene matches: 14. The V gene's germline CDR1 is GTSNPN and CDR2 SVGIG (reference sequence). This CDR3 spans 15 amino acids. CDR3 bases: TGTGCCTGGAAATATTCGCGACAGGGCTTGAATGGCTACACCTTC. It yields the protein CAWKYSRQGLNGYTF.

The J gene is TRBJ1-5, the V gene TRBV30; 9 bases fit TRBD1. V lost 0 bases and J lost 6; bases outside the gene matches: 3. The CDR3 has 14 residues. Per the germline V gene, CDR1 is GTSNPN and CDR2 is SVGIG (reference sequence). The CDR3 spells CAWSVTGGRQPQHF. The DNA for the CDR3 is TGTGCCTGGAGTGTAACAGGGGGCCGTCAGCCCCAGCATTTT.

This sequence joins TRBV3-1 (or the pseudogene TRBV3-2) and TRBJ1-2; tentatively, D is TRBD1 (5 bases). V was shortened by 0 bases and J by 0 bases, with 8 bases between the two germline ends. CDR3 size: 15 residues. Per germline, CDR1 LGHDT and CDR2 YNNKEL (reference sequence). Here the CDR3 DNA reads TGTGCCAGCAGCCAAGACAGGGTTGCTAACTATGGCTACACCTTC. This codes for CASSQDRVANYGYTF.

The chain combines TRBV24-1 with TRBJ1-1; D unclear. This CDR3 has 14 residues. V gave up 3 bases and J gave up 1 base, with 8 bases separating them. CDR1 and CDR2 (germline): KGHDR, SFDVKD. CDR3 residues: CATSDPTTNTEAFF. The CDR3 DNA follows: TGTGCCACCAGTGATCCTACCACGAACACTGAAGCTTTCTTT.

The chain combines TRBV6-5 with TRBJ1-6, with D possibly matching TRBD1 (5 bases). The CDR3 runs to 15 residues. Germline V gene lookup returns CDR1 MNHEY and CDR2 SVGAGI. V was clipped by 5 bases and J by 8 bases, with 16 bases between them. The CDR3 nucleotides are TGTGCCAGCAGTATAGCGGGACTGGGCGATTCACCCCTCCACTTT. Its translation: CASSIAGLGDSPLHF.

V usage is TRBV2 and J usage is TRBJ2-4; a weak D match, TRBD1 (5 bases). V was clipped by 2 bases and J by 0 bases, with 11 bases between them. CDR1 and CDR2 from the germline V gene are SNHLY and FYNNEI. The CDR3 sequence is 16 residues long. CDR3 in amino acids: CASSENPTVAKNIQYF. The CDR3 DNA follows: TGTGCCAGCAGTGAAAACCCGACAGTAGCCAAAAACATTCAGTACTTC. Using reference TRBV2 and TRBJ2-4 for the parts outside the CDR3, the full variable domain is EPEVTQTPSHQVTQMGQEVILRCVPISNHLYFYWYRQILGQKVEFLVSFYNNEISEKSEIFDDQFSVERPDGSNFTLKIRSTKLEDSAMYFCASSENPTVAKNIQYFGAGTRLSVL.

This chain links TRBV7-3 with TRBJ1-1; 9 positions agree with TRBD1. This CDR3 is built from 16 residues. After removal of 2 bases from V and 5 bases from J, the junction contained 9 bases not matched to a gene. Germline V gives CDR1 SGHTA, CDR2 FQGTGA. The CDR3 coding sequence is TGTGCCAGCAGCTTATCTGGGACAGGGTCGCGGACTGAAGCTTTCTTT. It is translated as CASSLSGTGSRTEAFF.

The CDR3 protein is CASSKGNRENTEAFF. CDR3 nucleotides: TGTGCCAGCAGCAAAGGAAACAGGGAAAACACTGAAGCTTTCTTT. The rearrangement links TRBV21-1 to TRBJ1-1; the table assigns TRBD1, which was not confirmed against the DNA. TRBV21-1 constitutes a pseudogene. There are 15 residues in the CDR3.

V is TRBV7-3 and J is TRBJ2-6; unclear D gene. The V gene's germline CDR1 is SGHTA and CDR2 FQGTGA. The CDR3 length is 14 residues. With 7 bases removed from V and 0 bases from J, the gap between germline ends came to 7 bases. The CDR3 DNA sequence: TGTGCCAGCACCCGAGACTCTGGGGCCAACGTCCTGACTTTC. It translates to CASTRDSGANVLTF.

The genes are TRBV19 and TRBJ2-3; 9 bases are shared with TRBD1. The CDR3 has 15 residues. CDR1 and CDR2 from the germline V gene are LNHDA and SQIVND (reference sequence). The trim removed 5 bases at V and 3 bases at J, leaving 6 bases unmatched. This CDR3 is CASSVQGAGTDTQYF. In nucleotides, the CDR3 is TGTGCCAGTAGTGTACAGGGGGCAGGGACAGATACGCAGTATTTT.

Only a few counts were recorded for this clone. The chain recombines TRBV9 with TRBJ2-7, with 8 bases identical to TRBD1. Germline trimming cut 4 bases from V and 0 bases from J; bases unmatched to any gene: 9. The germline CDR1 and CDR2 sequences are SGDLS and YYNGEE. This CDR3 comprises 16 residues. The CDR3 sequence: CASSPGQDHSSYEQYF. The CDR3 nucleotides read TGTGCCAGCAGCCCGGGACAGGATCATAGCTCCTACGAGCAGTACTTC.

The gene calls are TRBV18 and TRBJ2-3, with 8 bases aligning to TRBD1. Germline V gives CDR1 KGHSH, CDR2 LQKENI. The trim removed 5 bases at V and 2 bases at J, leaving 9 bases unmatched. This CDR3 contains 16 residues. Written as DNA, the CDR3 is TGTGCCAGCTCATCCGGACAGGGTGGTACCACAGATACGCAGTATTTT. Translating it yields CASSSGQGGTTDTQYF.

This clone has a count of ten or more. This rearrangement joins TRBV2 to TRBJ1-4; 7 nucleotides align to TRBD1. With V trimmed by 8 bases and J by 7 bases, 7 bases remained unmatched. This CDR3 is 13 amino acids long. Germline-derived CDR1 and CDR2 are SNHLY and FYNNEI. The CDR3 DNA reads TGTGCCAGCGCCAGGGGGACTGTTGAAAAACTGTTTTTT. It specifies CASARGTVEKLFF.

The J gene is TRBJ1-5, the V gene TRBV2; TRBD1 matches 8 bases. Losses at the gene ends were 6 bases for V and 0 bases for J; bases not matched to a gene: 4. CDR1 SNHLY and CDR2 FYNNEI come from the germline V gene. The CDR3 extends over 15 amino acids. The CDR3 nucleotides are TGTGCCAGCAGAAGACAGGGGCTTAGCAATCAGCCCCAGCATTTT. It is translated as CASRRQGLSNQPQHF.

The chain carries TRBV24-1 and TRBJ2-5; 13 nucleotides match TRBD2. Germline CDR1 reads KGHDR; CDR2 reads SFDVKD. The CDR3 is made up of 17 amino acids. Trimming removed 2 bases from V and 1 base from J; junction bases left unmatched: 3. For the CDR3, the DNA is TGTGCCACCAGTGATTGGACTAGCGGGGGCCCCCAAGAGACCCAGTACTTC. This codes for CATSDWTSGGPQETQYF.

This chain uses TRBV12-3 or TRBV12-4 with TRBJ2-1, with D uncertain. Trimming took 3 bases from V and 4 from J, leaving 7 bases between them. The CDR3 covers 13 residues. CDR3 sequence: CASSFLSYNEQFF. In nucleotides, the CDR3 is TGTGCCAGCAGTTTCCTTAGTTACAATGAGCAGTTCTTC.

This chain uses TRBV3-1 (or the pseudogene TRBV3-2) with TRBJ1-2; 7 bases match TRBD1. Germline V gene lookup returns CDR1 LGHDT and CDR2 YNNKEL (reference sequence). This CDR3 contains 14 residues. The V gene end was trimmed by 1 base and the J gene end by 3 bases; junction bases not matched to a gene: 2. In DNA form, the CDR3 reads TGTGCCAGCAGCCAAGTAGACAGGGACTATGGCTACACCTTC. It translates to CASSQVDRDYGYTF.

V gene TRBV14 combines with J gene TRBJ1-1; tentative D call: TRBD1 (6 bases). The CDR3 totals 19 residues. V gave up 0 bases and J gave up 1 base, with 21 bases separating them. Per germline, CDR1 SGHDN and CDR2 FVKESK. The CDR3 spells CASSQDPLDRTGGNTEAFF. As DNA, the CDR3 is TGTGCCAGCAGCCAAGACCCCCTCGACAGGACGGGGGGGAACACTGAAGCTTTCTTT.

This chain uses TRBV11-2 with TRBJ2-7; 7 nucleotides align to TRBD1. The CDR3 contains 14 residues. The germline gives CDR1 SGHAT, CDR2 FQNNGV. The V and J ends lost 5 bases and 2 bases, in that order; junction bases with no gene match: 6. In nucleotides, the CDR3 is TGTGCCAGCAGCACCGGGACAGCAACCTACGAGCAGTACTTC. This sequence encodes CASSTGTATYEQYF.

This clone was picked up many times. The chain is built from TRBV6-1 and TRBJ1-5; TRBD1 aligns across 7 bases. CDR3 length equals 15 residues. The germline CDR1 and CDR2 sequences are MNHNS and SASEGT. The V gene end was trimmed by 3 bases and the J gene end by 6 bases; junction bases not matched to a gene: 8. CDR3 in amino acids: CASSDARGSGQPQHF. CDR3 DNA: TGTGCCAGCAGTGATGCCAGGGGGTCAGGTCAGCCCCAGCATTTT.

The CDR3 here is CASSLRWRGREETQYF. The CDR3 DNA follows: TGTGCCAGCAGCTTAAGGTGGAGAGGCAGGGAAGAGACCCAGTACTTC. The V and J genes are TRBV7-3 and TRBJ2-5; D perhaps matches TRBD1 (5 bases). The V end was cut by 1 base, the J end by 3 bases, with 15 bases between. The CDR3 totals 16 residues. CDR1 SGHTA and CDR2 FQGTGA come from the germline V gene.

The genes are TRBV10-3 and TRBJ1-2; 7 nucleotides match TRBD1. Trimming removed 3 bases from V and 7 bases from J; junction bases left unmatched: 5. Germline assignment: CDR1 ENHRY and CDR2 SYGVKD. There are 13 residues in the CDR3. This CDR3 reads CAISDSTGIGYTF. CDR3 nucleotide sequence: TGTGCCATCAGTGACTCGACAGGGATTGGCTACACCTTC.

The sample holds one count of this clone. The V and J genes are TRBV5-6 and TRBJ1-5; the match to TRBD1 covers 9 bases. Looked up from germline, CDR1 is SGHDT and CDR2 is YYEEEE. The CDR3 contains 17 residues. V shed 4 bases and J 0 bases; nucleotides not matched to a gene: 8. As DNA, the CDR3 is TGTGCCAGCAGCCCGGGACAGGGCCGATATAGCAATCAGCCCCAGCATTTT. As protein: CASSPGQGRYSNQPQHF.

V and J are TRBV9 and TRBJ1-1, with no clear D. Per germline, CDR1 SGDLS and CDR2 YYNGEE. The V and J ends lost 0 bases and 4 bases respectively, with 7 bases between them. This CDR3 region has 13 residues. As DNA, the CDR3 is TGTGCCAGCAGCGTAGATCCGGGCACTGAAGCTTTCTTT. Translating gives CASSVDPGTEAFF.